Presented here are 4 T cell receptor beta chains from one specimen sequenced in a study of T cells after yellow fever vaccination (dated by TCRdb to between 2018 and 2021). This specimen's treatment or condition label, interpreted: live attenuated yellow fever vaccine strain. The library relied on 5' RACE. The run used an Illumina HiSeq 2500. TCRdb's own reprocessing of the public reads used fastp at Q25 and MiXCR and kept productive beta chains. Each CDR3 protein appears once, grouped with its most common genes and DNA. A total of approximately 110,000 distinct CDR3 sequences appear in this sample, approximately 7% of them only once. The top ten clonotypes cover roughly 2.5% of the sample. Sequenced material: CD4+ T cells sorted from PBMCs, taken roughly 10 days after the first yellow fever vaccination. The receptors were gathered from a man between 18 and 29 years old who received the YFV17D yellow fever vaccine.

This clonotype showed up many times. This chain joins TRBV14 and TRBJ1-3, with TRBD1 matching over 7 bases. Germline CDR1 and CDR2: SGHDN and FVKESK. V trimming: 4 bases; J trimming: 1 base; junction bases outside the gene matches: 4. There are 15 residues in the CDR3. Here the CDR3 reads CASSLRTGSGNTIYF. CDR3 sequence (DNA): TGTGCCAGCAGCCTTCGGACAGGTTCTGGAAACACCATATATTTT.

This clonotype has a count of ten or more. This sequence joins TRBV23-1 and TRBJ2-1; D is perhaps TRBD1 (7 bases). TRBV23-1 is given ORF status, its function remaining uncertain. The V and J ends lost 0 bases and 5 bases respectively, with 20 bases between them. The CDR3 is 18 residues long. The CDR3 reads CASSQSRRGQGSNNEQFF. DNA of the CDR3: TGCGCCAGCAGTCAATCCCGGAGGGGGCAGGGGAGCAACAATGAGCAGTTCTTC.

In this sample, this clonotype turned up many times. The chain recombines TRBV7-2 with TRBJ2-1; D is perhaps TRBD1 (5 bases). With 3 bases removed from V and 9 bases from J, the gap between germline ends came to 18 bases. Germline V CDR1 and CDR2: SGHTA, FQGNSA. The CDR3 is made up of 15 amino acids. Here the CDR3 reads CASSFQPDIYSEQFF. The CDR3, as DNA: TGTGCCAGCAGCTTTCAACCGGACATCTATAGTGAGCAGTTCTTC.

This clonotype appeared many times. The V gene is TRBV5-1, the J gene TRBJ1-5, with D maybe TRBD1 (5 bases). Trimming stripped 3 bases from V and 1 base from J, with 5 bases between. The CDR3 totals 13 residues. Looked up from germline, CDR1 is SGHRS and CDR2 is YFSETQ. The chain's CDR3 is CASSWDSNQPQHF. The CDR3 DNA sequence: TGCGCCAGCAGCTGGGACAGCAATCAGCCCCAGCATTTT. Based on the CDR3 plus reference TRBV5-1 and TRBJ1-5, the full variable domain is KAGVTQTPRYLIKTRGQQVTLSCSPISGHRSVSWYQQTPGQGLQFLFEYFSETQRNKGNFPGRFSGRQFSNSRSEMNVSTLELGDSALYLCASSWDSNQPQHFGDGTRLSIL.